This record looks at one TCR beta chain sequence and its context. This sample is drawn from a study of blood T cell repertoires in COVID-19. Study overall: From T cells, B-cell-depleted T cells, or PBMCs came the material, which was cDNA or gDNA.

The length of the CDR3 is 14 residues. Germline V gives CDR1 LGHNA, CDR2 YNFKEQ. With 4 bases removed from V and 4 bases from J, the gap between germline ends came to 13 bases. Clones were sequenced by immunoSEQ multiplex PCR, and TCRdb holds only the in-frame ones, with some missing. This table has about 98,000 clones, 81% appearing once. Sequencing was carried out using peripheral blood. V usage is TRBV4-2 and J usage is TRBJ1-1; TRBD1 might be the D (5 bases). The TCR comes from a woman older than 75 with acute or convalescent COVID-19. The CDR3 bases are TGTGCCAGCAGCCCCTGGGGGGTAGGCACTGAAGCTTTCTTT. Its translation: CASSPWGVGTEAFF.